Listed below are T cell receptor beta chains from one sample, sequenced in a study of T cells in Graves' hyperthyroidism and ophthalmopathy. TCRdb re-analysed the multiplex PCR reads in MiXCR, keeping a single row per CDR3 protein. The sample holds around 690,000 distinct CDR3 sequences, 20% seen once. Sequencing was done on a sample of blood. These receptors were taken from a man aged 25 to 40 with Graves' ophthalmopathy. CDR3s include the opening cysteine and the closing phenylalanine or tryptophan. The order of the fields is D gene, J gene, V gene, CDR3 length, clone size, CDR3 protein, CDR3 DNA. D genes are given only for firm matches. Clone size is stated in some rows and not others, as once, few, many or a class when expanded.

D gene: TRBD2
J gene: TRBJ2-7
V gene: TRBV28
CDR3 length: 14
clone size: many
CDR3 protein: CASSWIAGPYEQYF
CDR3 DNA: TGTGCCAGCAGTTGGATAGCGGGACCCTACGAGCAGTACTTC

D gene: NA
J gene: TRBJ1-4
V gene: TRBV2
CDR3 length: 14
clone size: many
CDR3 protein: CASSRGGTNEKLFF
CDR3 DNA: TGTGCCAGCTCCCGGGGGGGAACTAATGAAAAACTGTTTTTT

D gene: NA
J gene: TRBJ1-1
V gene: TRBV20-1
CDR3 length: 13
clone size: NA
CDR3 protein: CSAPSGGATEAFF
CDR3 DNA: TGCAGTGCTCCTAGTGGAGGGGCCACTGAAGCTTTCTTT

D gene: TRBD1
J gene: TRBJ1-5
V gene: TRBV20-1
CDR3 length: 15
clone size: few
CDR3 protein: CSALRQGGSNQPQHF
CDR3 DNA: TGCAGTGCGCTGAGACAGGGTGGCAGCAATCAGCCCCAGCATTTT

D gene: NA
J gene: TRBJ2-2
V gene: TRBV3-1
CDR3 length: 14
clone size: few
CDR3 protein: CASSQLVPPGELFF
CDR3 DNA: TGTGCCAGCAGCCAACTCGTCCCACCCGGGGAGCTGTTTTTT

D gene: TRBD1
J gene: TRBJ2-2
V gene: TRBV20-1
CDR3 length: 14
clone size: NA
CDR3 protein: CSAYGAQGTGELFF
CDR3 DNA: TGCAGTGCCTACGGGGCACAGGGGACCGGGGAGCTGTTTTTT

D gene: NA
J gene: TRBJ2-3
V gene: TRBV28
CDR3 length: 16
clone size: many
CDR3 protein: CASSTHRGLGKDTQYF
CDR3 DNA: TGTGCCAGCAGCACGCACAGGGGACTAGGAAAAGATACGCAGTATTTT

D gene: NA
J gene: TRBJ1-1
V gene: TRBV6-4
CDR3 length: 13
clone size: NA
CDR3 protein: CASSVWEGTEAFF
CDR3 DNA: TGTGCCAGCAGTGTGTGGGAGGGCACTGAAGCTTTCTTT

D gene: TRBD1
J gene: TRBJ1-2
V gene: TRBV3-1
CDR3 length: 15
clone size: many
CDR3 protein: CASSQGAGGNYGYTF
CDR3 DNA: TGTGCCAGCAGCCAAGGGGCAGGGGGCAACTATGGCTACACCTTC

D gene: NA
J gene: TRBJ2-1
V gene: TRBV27
CDR3 length: 15
clone size: many
CDR3 protein: CASSSRTDSYNEQFF
CDR3 DNA: TGTGCCAGCAGCTCTCGAACGGACAGCTACAATGAGCAGTTCTTC

D gene: NA
J gene: TRBJ2-1
V gene: TRBV7-2
CDR3 length: 11
clone size: NA
CDR3 protein: CASSVDYLQFF
CDR3 DNA: TGTGCCAGCAGCGTGGACTACTTGCAGTTCTTC

D gene: NA
J gene: TRBJ2-3
V gene: TRBV2
CDR3 length: 14
clone size: NA
CDR3 protein: CASSALGATDTQYF
CDR3 DNA: TGTGCCAGCAGTGCCCTGGGAGCCACAGATACGCAGTATTTT

D gene: TRBD2
J gene: TRBJ2-3
V gene: TRBV4-1
CDR3 length: 15
clone size: NA
CDR3 protein: CASSQTAGGTDTQYF
CDR3 DNA: TGCGCCAGCAGCCAAACAGCGGGAGGTACAGATACGCAGTATTTT

D gene: TRBD2
J gene: TRBJ2-5
V gene: TRBV5-1
CDR3 length: 16
clone size: NA
CDR3 protein: CASTTGSAGGPETQYF
CDR3 DNA: TGCGCCAGCACCACCGGCTCAGCGGGAGGGCCAGAGACCCAGTACTTC

D gene: NA
J gene: TRBJ2-1
V gene: TRBV11-2
CDR3 length: 15
clone size: NA
CDR3 protein: CASRYGFGLANEQFF
CDR3 DNA: TGTGCCAGCAGGTACGGGTTCGGGCTAGCCAATGAGCAGTTCTTC

D gene: TRBD1
J gene: TRBJ1-1
V gene: TRBV7-2
CDR3 length: 17
clone size: few
CDR3 protein: CASSPWGRTGGAEKAFF
CDR3 DNA: TGTGCCAGCAGCCCATGGGGTAGAACAGGGGGCGCAGAGAAAGCTTTCTTT

D gene: NA
J gene: TRBJ2-2
V gene: TRBV5-4
CDR3 length: 13
clone size: NA
CDR3 protein: CASSLESDGELFF
CDR3 DNA: TGTGCCAGCAGCTTGGAAAGTGACGGGGAGCTGTTTTTT

D gene: NA
J gene: TRBJ1-1
V gene: TRBV6-1
CDR3 length: 14
clone size: NA
CDR3 protein: CASSEVGGDTEAFF
CDR3 DNA: TGTGCCAGCAGTGAAGTTGGAGGGGACACTGAAGCTTTCTTT